This T cell receptor beta chain was identified during a study of tumor and adjacent non-tumor tissue in lung cancer. At the level of the study: There were 12 adenocarcinoma, a couple of squamous cell carcinoma and 1 small cell lung cancer cases.

Study-wide points: Top 100 clones took a larger repertoire share in normal lung.

Concerning this clonotype: The antigen remains unidentified.

The template was RNA from unsorted bulk tissue. Germline CDR1 and CDR2: SGHAT and FQNNGV. V was shortened by 6 bases and J by 6 bases, with 18 bases between the two germline ends. CDR3 length equals 15 residues. The library came from three nested PCR rounds adapted from ARM-PCR protocols. TCRdb fed the multiplex PCR reads into MiXCR, producing one record per CDR3 protein. The table lists roughly 150,000 distinct CDR3 sequences, about 71% of them singletons. The sequence was obtained from a man aged 60-69 years with small cell lung cancer. This chain links TRBV11-2 with TRBJ2-1, with unresolved D. The specimen was lung tumor tissue. The CDR3 is CASSKAGSPCNEQFF. The CDR3 coding sequence is TGTGCCAGCAGTAAAGCCGGATCCCCATGCAATGAGCAGTTCTTC.